This record concerns one T cell receptor (beta chain) sequence. Participants, roughly 18 to 90 years old, spanned around 26 US areas. Per the original data handling: Amplification from reference gene primers served as the basis for estimated nucleated cell counts. TCRdb keeps only in-frame clones here, not all; method: immunoSEQ multiplex PCR. That table furnishes V, J and clone size, whereas the DNA furnished D and trimming. The table lists roughly 210,000 clones, roughly 91% of them singletons. These data come from a study of blood T cell repertoires in COVID-19. CDR1 SEHNR and CDR2 FQNEAQ come from the germline V gene (reference sequence). The CDR3 has 15 residues. The V end lost 4 bases, the J end lost 2 bases, and 14 bases lay between the germline ends.

Sequencing input: PBMCs or T cells enriched from blood (not recorded which). The receptor was derived from a man aged 25-45 years in a cohort exposed to, infected with or recovered from COVID-19 (not recorded which). This sequence joins TRBV7-9 and TRBJ1-2, with TRBD1 as a possible D gene (6 bases). The CDR3 spells CASSSTGKGNYGYTF. DNA of the CDR3: TGTGCCAGCAGCTCGACAGGAAAGGGCAACTATGGCTACACCTTC.